This record looks at one TCR beta chain sequence and its context. Antigen specificity is unknown. This sample is drawn from a study of monozygotic twins with inflammatory bowel disease. Samples each yielded cDNA through eight separate reactions. Following a re-call of the 5' RACE reads, TCRdb has one entry per CDR3 protein and lacks DNA. This repertoire includes roughly 300,000 distinct CDR3 sequences. Study-wide findings and caveats: Extra variability in the repertoires of patients may have come from differing immunosuppressive treatments. Any single strong signal or clonotype tied to IBD lacked support.

This CDR3 spans 16 amino acids. Germline V gives CDR1 SGHTA, CDR2 FQGNSA. This chain joins TRBV7-2 and TRBJ1-3; as DNA is missing, the TRBD1 call by TCRdb cannot be tested. The receptor's source is a human donor with ulcerative colitis or Crohn's disease, or a healthy co-twin of an affected twin (not recorded which). Sample: blood. CDR3 region: CASSPWDRTTGNTIYF.